This entry is about one T cell receptor beta chain. Individuals drawn from 20 to 30 US areas were about 18 to 95 years old. In germline, CDR1 is WNHNN, CDR2 SYGVQD (reference sequence). The V end lost 0 bases, the J end lost 0 bases, and 6 bases lay between the germline ends. The length of the CDR3 is 14 residues. The data are from a study of blood T cell repertoires in COVID-19. Study in general: COVID-19 samples from acute and convalescent phases originated in the United States, Italy and Spain. T cells, B-cell-depleted T cells, or PBMCs provided the cDNA or gDNA that served as material.

Original data processing: Scientists estimated how many nucleated cells there were by amplifying reference gene primers. Produced via immunoSEQ multiplex PCR; TCRdb's table is partial and in-frame only. For V, J and clone size, that table is used; D and trimming come from the DNA. The sample has some 410,000 clones, around nine tenths seen once. The chain couples TRBV10-1 to TRBJ2-7, with D possibly TRBD1 on 6 matching bases. The sequenced sample was PBMCs or T cells enriched from blood (not recorded which). This TCR derives from a woman aged 25 to 39 with acute COVID-19. CDR3 sequence reads: CASSESDSSYEQYF. As DNA, the CDR3 is TGCGCCAGCAGTGAGTCGGACAGCTCCTACGAGCAGTACTTC.